These 23 T cell receptor beta chains were all obtained from the same sample, sequenced in a study of blood T cells in healthy people across ages. A sample-barcoded 5' primer and a J-beta primer mix were used in a second PCR of roughly 7 to 11 cycles. One entry per CDR3 protein, called by TCRdb with MiXCR from the 5' RACE reads. The sample has roughly 1,700,000 distinct CDR3 sequences, roughly 28% seen once. Input material: blood. The source of these receptors is a woman under 40 in good health.

The CDR3 spells CASSGLLSEQFF. The CDR3 DNA reads TGTGCCAGCAGCGGCCTGCTATCTGAGCAGTTCTTC. J is TRBJ2-1 and V is TRBV9; D gene uncertain. The V gene lost 3 bases and the J gene lost 9 bases, with 10 bases spanning the gap. Germline loops: CDR1 SGDLS, CDR2 YYNGEE. The CDR3 totals 12 residues.

This sequence joins TRBV11-2 and TRBJ1-2; no clear D gene. Germline CDR1 SGHAT, CDR2 FQNNGV. V was clipped by 0 bases and J by 4 bases, with 15 bases between them. The CDR3 contains 16 residues. CDR3 in DNA: TGTGCCAGCAGCTTAGAATTTCAACCTCTTGGCTATGGCTACACCTTC. Residues: CASSLEFQPLGYGYTF.

The chain couples TRBV4-2 to TRBJ1-5; 7 bases are a match to TRBD1. There are 15 residues in the CDR3. Germline V gene lookup returns CDR1 LGHNA and CDR2 YNFKEQ. The V and J ends lost 5 bases and 7 bases, in that order; junction bases with no gene match: 11. CDR3 residues: CASSTRPQGGQPQHF. For the CDR3, the DNA is TGTGCCAGCAGCACACGTCCCCAGGGGGGACAGCCCCAGCATTTT.

In its sample, this clonotype was seen many times. V usage is TRBV10-3 and J usage is TRBJ1-5, with TRBD1 matching 7 bases. The CDR3 length is 16 residues. Losses at the gene ends were 3 bases for V and 0 bases for J; bases not matched to a gene: 5. CDR1 and CDR2 from the germline V gene are ENHRY and SYGVKD. CDR3 DNA sequence: TGTGCCATCAGTGACGTACAGGGGAGTAGCAATCAGCCCCAGCATTTT. Its translation: CAISDVQGSSNQPQHF.

V and J are TRBV5-1 and TRBJ2-7; TRBD2 matches 7 bases. The CDR3 totals 16 residues. V trimming: 2 bases; J trimming: 2 bases; junction bases outside the gene matches: 10. CDR1 SGHRS and CDR2 YFSETQ come from the germline V gene. CDR3: CASSFWFDLAAYEQYF. In DNA form, the CDR3 reads TGCGCCAGCAGCTTTTGGTTTGATCTAGCGGCCTACGAGCAGTACTTC.

J is TRBJ2-3 and V is TRBV4-1; TRBD2 agrees at 11 bases. Germline trimming cut 4 bases from V and 4 bases from J; bases unmatched to any gene: 10. This CDR3 is 17 amino acids long. Looked up from germline, CDR1 is MGHRA and CDR2 is YSYEKL. The CDR3 region is CASSLRIAGGPSDTQYF. The CDR3 bases are TGCGCCAGCAGCCTCCGGATAGCGGGGGGGCCGTCAGATACGCAGTATTTT.

This clonotype has more than one count but fewer than ten. V is TRBV7-9 and J is TRBJ2-1, with 9 bases identical to TRBD1. The trim removed 11 bases at V and 9 bases at J, leaving 11 bases unmatched. In germline, CDR1 is SEHNR, CDR2 FQNEAQ (reference sequence). CDR3 length: 13 amino acids. The DNA for the CDR3 is TGTGCCGCATCCGGGACAGGGTCGGGTGAGCAGTTCTTC. This translates into CAASGTGSGEQFF.

This clonotype was detected once. The rearrangement links TRBV12-3 or TRBV12-4 to TRBJ1-1, with D tentatively TRBD1 (6 bases). V was clipped by 3 bases and J by 10 bases, with 18 bases between them. The CDR3 sequence is 14 residues long. CDR3 region: CASSFFLGALSAFF. For the CDR3, the DNA is TGTGCCAGCAGTTTTTTCTTGGGGGCCTTGTCAGCTTTCTTT.

This chain joins TRBV2 and TRBJ2-3; TRBD2 is a possible D gene (6 bases). This CDR3 comprises 14 residues. Germline V lookup: CDR1 SNHLY, CDR2 FYNNEI. V was shortened by 4 bases and J by 4 bases, with 12 bases between the two germline ends. CDR3 DNA: TGTGCCAGCAGTGTGGGGGAGGCCCCAGATACGCAGTATTTT. It encodes CASSVGEAPDTQYF.

J is TRBJ2-1 and V is TRBV6-5; 8 bases fit TRBD2. The CDR3 covers 14 residues. Germline CDR1 is MNHEY and CDR2 is SVGAGI. V lost 8 bases to trimming and J lost 7 bases; unmatched junction nucleotides: 10. Here the CDR3 DNA reads TGTGCCAGCGGGGACGGGGGGGCCCCGAATGAGCAGTTCTTC. It codes for CASGDGGAPNEQFF.

This clonotype was detected many times. This chain uses TRBV6-1 with TRBJ1-2; D not certain. CDR1 is MNHNS and CDR2 is SASEGT in the germline V gene. This CDR3 spans 15 amino acids. Trimming removed 6 bases at V and 4 bases at J, with 18 bases between. The CDR3 DNA reads as TGTGCCAGCAGCGAACTTGGGCTAGCGGTCTATGGCTACACCTTC. It encodes CASSELGLAVYGYTF.

Details on this clonotype: At one of its ends the junction is not consistent with the germline gene, which may arise from a read error. The chain is built from TRBV28 and TRBJ1-2, with a weak D call TRBD1 (6 bases). The CDR3 has 13 amino acids. From germline, CDR1 is MDHEN and CDR2 SYDVKM. As DNA, the CDR3 is TGTGCCACCCTAGCGGACAGCCTTTATGGCCACACCTTC. This sequence encodes CATLADSLYGHTF.

This clonotype was seen a few times. The chain uses TRBV11-2 and TRBJ2-7; unclear D gene. This CDR3 comprises 13 residues. V dropped 5 bases and J dropped 6 bases, with 14 bases sitting between them. CDR1 is SGHAT, CDR2 FQNNGV, per germline. The CDR3 coding sequence is TGTGCCAGCAGCCCCCCAAGAACGATCGAGCAGTACTTC. Amino acid sequence: CASSPPRTIEQYF.

The sample holds a few counts of this clonotype. The rearrangement links TRBV12-3 or TRBV12-4 to TRBJ2-5, with D perhaps matching TRBD2 (5 bases). CDR3 length equals 15 residues. V lost 2 bases to trimming and J lost 1 base, with 11 bases between them. The CDR3 coding sequence is TGTGCCAGCAGTTTACGTCGAGGGTCCCAAGAGACCCAGTACTTC. Translation gives CASSLRRGSQETQYF.

The chain recombines TRBV20-1 with TRBJ1-4; possible D gene TRBD1, 6 bases. Trimming pared 5 bases from V and 10 bases from J, leaving 20 bases between. The CDR3 loop spans 14 amino acids. The germline CDR1 and CDR2 sequences are DFQATT and SNEGSKA (reference sequence). The CDR3 reads CSASAAGASRKLFF. DNA for the CDR3: TGCAGTGCTTCAGCAGCGGGGGCATCAAGAAAACTGTTTTTT.

This clonotype was counted between two and nine times. The rearrangement links TRBV7-9 to TRBJ1-1, with D uncertain. Looked up from germline, CDR1 is SEHNR and CDR2 is FQNEAQ (reference sequence). The CDR3 contains 14 residues. V shed 5 bases and J shed 5 bases, with 15 bases lying between them. The CDR3 coding sequence is TGTGCCAGCAGCGCACCGGGGTTTGGTACTGAAGCTTTCTTT. Its translation: CASSAPGFGTEAFF.

The chain uses TRBV14 and TRBJ2-5; D is perhaps TRBD1 or TRBD2 (6 bases each). The CDR3 is made up of 15 amino acids. CDR1 and CDR2 from the germline V gene are SGHDN and FVKESK. With 1 base removed from V and 2 bases from J, the gap between germline ends came to 11 bases. The CDR3 nucleotides are TGTGCCAGCAGCCAAGGGGGGGCCTTTCAAGAGACCCAGTACTTC. Its protein is CASSQGGAFQETQYF.

The chain carries TRBV20-1 and TRBJ2-7, with a tentative D call TRBD2 (5 bases). Germline V gives CDR1 DFQATT, CDR2 SNEGSKA (reference sequence). With 2 bases removed from V and 6 bases from J, the gap between germline ends came to 17 bases. CDR3 length: 14 residues. The CDR3 region has the DNA TGCAGTGCTAGAACCGGGGATTCGTTCTCCGAGCAGTACTTC. Translating gives CSARTGDSFSEQYF.

The J gene is TRBJ1-1, the V gene TRBV5-5, with 8 bases identical to TRBD1. Trimming removed 4 bases from V and 7 bases from J; junction bases left unmatched: 6. The germline V gene encodes CDR1 SGHKS and CDR2 YYEKEE (reference sequence). There are 13 residues in the CDR3. The CDR3 protein is CASSGTGVNEAFF. CDR3 coding DNA: TGTGCCAGCAGCGGGACAGGAGTAAATGAAGCTTTCTTT.

In the case of this clonotype: At one end, the junction sequence differs from germline, possibly due to a read error. The J gene is TRBJ2-7, the V gene TRBV28, with D possibly being TRBD1 or TRBD2 (5 bases each). Germline V lookup: CDR1 MDHEN, CDR2 SYDVKM. This CDR3 comprises 16 residues. The CDR3 DNA reads as TGTGCCAGCAGCCCACACGTCCTACCGGGGCAGGACGAACAGTACTTC. This sequence encodes CASSPHVLPGQDEQYF.

This clonotype was counted at least ten times. This chain uses TRBV12-3 or TRBV12-4 with TRBJ2-7; unclear D gene. CDR3 length: 14 amino acids. Between the trimmed V and J ends, which lost 2 bases and 0 bases, there was a span of 8 bases. The CDR3 loop is CASSLLGSSYEQYF. The CDR3 coding sequence is TGTGCCAGCAGTTTATTAGGCAGCTCCTACGAGCAGTACTTC.

This clonotype appeared many times. The V and J genes are TRBV7-9 and TRBJ2-7, with D tentatively TRBD2 (6 bases). The CDR3 loop spans 15 amino acids. Germline CDR1 and CDR2: SEHNR and FQNEAQ (reference sequence). Trimming pared 5 bases from V and 7 bases from J, leaving 21 bases between. The CDR3 sequence is CASSPKGGPDREQYF. The CDR3 bases are TGTGCCAGCAGCCCTAAAGGAGGGCCGGATCGAGAGCAGTACTTC.

To note about this clonotype: A much larger clone differs from this one at a single base, so this may be a read error. The chain combines TRBV20-1 with TRBJ2-1, with D possibly matching TRBD1 (6 bases). Germline assignment: CDR1 DFQATT and CDR2 SNEGSKA (reference sequence). The CDR3 runs to 12 residues. This CDR3 reads CAGVGAYNERFF. In nucleotides, the CDR3 is TGCGCAGGGGTGGGGGCCTACAATGAGCGGTTCTTC.